These T cell receptor beta chains were read from a single sample in a study of glioma-infiltrating T cells after dendritic cell vaccination. Assay: immunoSEQ multiplex PCR; the TCRdb copy retains only in-frame clones and omits some. The sample records over 80,000 clones, approximately 80% being singletons. Sequences were derived from blood, sampled after dendritic cell vaccination. The source of these receptors is a human donor with glioblastoma. CDR3s include the opening cysteine and the closing phenylalanine or tryptophan. A D gene is named only where the DNA matches it firmly. Part of the rows lack a size; the others show once, few, many or a class for expanded clones.

clone_size	d_call	v_call	j_call	cdr3_nt	cdr3_aa
NA	TRBD2	TRBV5-6	TRBJ2-3	TGTGCCAGCAGCTTGGCCGGGAGGCCCACAGATACGCAGTATTTT	CASSLAGRPTDTQYF
few	TRBD1	TRBV2	TRBJ1-6	TGTGCCAGCATCAGGGACAGGGGGCTTTCACCCCTCCACTTT	CASIRDRGLSPLHF
few	NA	TRBV27	TRBJ2-3	TGTGCCAGCAGTCTGGGCAGAACAGATACGCAGTATTTT	CASSLGRTDTQYF
NA	TRBD1	TRBV7-9	TRBJ1-4	TGTGCCAGCAGCCCAATGGGACAGTCGGGAGAAAAACTGTTTTTT	CASSPMGQSGEKLFF
once	NA	TRBV4-2	TRBJ2-3	TGTGCCAGCAGCGGAGCGGAGGGGTCGCACACAGATACGCAGTATTTT	CASSGAEGSHTDTQYF
NA	TRBD2	TRBV5-6	TRBJ2-1	TGTGCCAGCAGCCTTCTGACAGGGCGGCGGGAGGGAGAGCATGAGCAGTTCTTC	CASSLLTGRREGEHEQFF
NA	NA	TRBV4-1	TRBJ2-2	TGCGCCAGCAGCCAAGAAGGAGTGGGCGGGCCTAACACCGGGGAGCTGTTTTTT	CASSQEGVGGPNTGELFF
NA	TRBD2	TRBV9	TRBJ2-2	TGTGCCAGCAGCCGCGGGGGGTCGAACACCGGGGAGCTGTTTTTT	CASSRGGSNTGELFF
few	NA	TRBV6-4	TRBJ2-6	TGTGCCAGCAGTGATAGCGGCTCTGGGGCCAACGTCCTGACTTTC	CASSDSGSGANVLTF
once	NA	TRBV28	TRBJ2-1	TGTGCCAGCTACCCCTCATGGCTAGCACGGTACAATGAGCAGTTCTTC	CASYPSWLARYNEQFF
NA	NA	TRBV7-9	TRBJ2-7	TGTGCCAGCAGCTTACAGGGGATTTACCACGAGCAGTACTTC	CASSLQGIYHEQYF
once	NA	TRBV5-1	TRBJ1-2	TGCGCCAGCAGCCCCTTCGCGGGTAACTATGGCTACACCTTC	CASSPFAGNYGYTF
NA	NA	TRBV4-1	TRBJ1-3	TGCGCCAGCAGCCAAGTCGACAGACGCACCTCTGGAAACACCATATATTTT	CASSQVDRRTSGNTIYF
few	TRBD1	TRBV7-9	TRBJ1-6	TGTGCCAGCAGCTTCCGGGGACAGCTTAATTCACCCCTCCACTTT	CASSFRGQLNSPLHF
NA	NA	TRBV7-9	TRBJ1-4	TGTGCCAGCAGCTTATCGGACAGCAGCCTTGAAAAACTGTTTTTT	CASSLSDSSLEKLFF
NA	TRBD2	TRBV30	TRBJ2-1	TGTGCCTGCCTATCCGGAACCGGGACTACCCGGAATGAGCAGTTCTTC	CACLSGTGTTRNEQFF
NA	TRBD1	TRBV19	TRBJ2-2	TGTGCCTCAGACGCGGGACAGGGGTTCTCCGGGGAGCTGTTTTTT	CASDAGQGFSGELFF
NA	NA	TRBV2	TRBJ2-6	TGTGCCAGCAGTGAGGGCAGACACTCTGGGGCCAACGTCCTGACTTTC	CASSEGRHSGANVLTF
NA	NA	TRBV6-6	TRBJ1-1	TGTGCCAGCATCAGAAAGGAGGGTCTTACTGAAGCTTTCTTT	CASIRKEGLTEAFF
NA	TRBD2	TRBV7-9	TRBJ2-7	TGTGCCAGCAGCTTAAGGGCTAGCGGGGGGCCAGGTCGTCGGTACTTC	CASSLRASGGPGRRYF
NA	NA	TRBV25-1	TRBJ2-5	TGTGCCAGCAGTGATCAGGTGGAGACCCAGTACTTC	CASSDQVETQYF
NA	TRBD1	TRBV30	TRBJ2-3	TGTGCCTGGAGCGAACGACAGGGGGCTACAGATACGCAGTATTTT	CAWSERQGATDTQYF
NA	NA	TRBV4-1	TRBJ1-2	TGCGCCAGCAGCCAAGAGGTGGTGGGGGGTGGGTATGGCTACACCTTC	CASSQEVVGGGYGYTF
NA	NA	TRBV5-1	TRBJ1-1	TGCGCCAGCAGCCCTCGCGGGGGGAGTCCCACTGAAGCTTTCTTT	CASSPRGGSPTEAFF
NA	TRBD1	TRBV5-4	TRBJ2-3	TGTGCCAGCAGGCCGGGACAGAAGACAGATACGCAGTATTTT	CASRPGQKTDTQYF
NA	TRBD1	TRBV7-3	TRBJ2-1	TGTGCCAGCAGCCCGACAGGGAATGAGCAGTTCTTC	CASSPTGNEQFF
once	NA	TRBV6-1	TRBJ2-3	TGTGCCAGCAGTGAACCAGGTTCAGATACGCAGTATTTT	CASSEPGSDTQYF
NA	NA	TRBV7-9	TRBJ2-3	TGTGCCAGCAGCTTAGCGGGGGGTAACACAGATACGCAGTATTTT	CASSLAGGNTDTQYF
once	TRBD2	TRBV7-2	TRBJ2-2	TGTGCCAGCAGCCCTACTAGCGGGATCACCGGGGAGCTGTTTTTT	CASSPTSGITGELFF
once	NA	TRBV27	TRBJ2-1	TGTGCCAGCAGACAGAATAGTGGGAATGAGCAGTTCTTC	CASRQNSGNEQFF
NA	TRBD2	TRBV4-1	TRBJ2-3	TGCGCCAGCAGCCGAGGACTAGCGGGAAGCACAGATACGCAGTATTTT	CASSRGLAGSTDTQYF
NA	NA	TRBV7-6	TRBJ1-3	TGTGCCAGCAGTTCTATGACAGGTCTGTCTGGAAACACCATATATTTT	CASSSMTGLSGNTIYF
NA	TRBD1	TRBV5-1	TRBJ2-5	TGCGCCAGCAGCTTAACAGGGGGGCAAGAGACCCAGTACTTC	CASSLTGGQETQYF
many	TRBD1	TRBV5-4	TRBJ1-4	TGTGCCAGCAGCTTGCTGGGACAGGGAACCCAAAAACTGTTTTTT	CASSLLGQGTQKLFF
NA	NA	TRBV18	TRBJ1-6	TGTGCCAGCTCACCACAGTCTTTGGGCTCACCCCTCCACTTT	CASSPQSLGSPLHF
few	NA	TRBV10-1	TRBJ2-1	TGCGCCAGCGGACTCCGTAGCGATGAGCAGTTCTTC	CASGLRSDEQFF
NA	NA	TRBV5-1	TRBJ2-3	TGCGCCAGCAGCTTGGCCAGGGATTCAGATACGCAGTATTTT	CASSLARDSDTQYF
NA	TRBD2	TRBV7-6	TRBJ2-1	TGTGCCAGCAGCTTAGTAAATACAGCGGGGGGGCGGAATGAGCAGTTCTTC	CASSLVNTAGGRNEQFF
few	NA	TRBV5-4	TRBJ2-5	TGTGCCAGCAGCCCCCCGTGGGCTCAAGAGACCCAGTACTTC	CASSPPWAQETQYF
NA	NA	TRBV28	TRBJ1-3	TGTGCCAGCAGTCCGAGCGCGGTCTCTGGAAACACCATATATTTT	CASSPSAVSGNTIYF
NA	NA	TRBV6-1	TRBJ2-3	TGTGCCAGCTTTGGGCCCGAGGGAGGTGCAGATACGCAGTATTTT	CASFGPEGGADTQYF
NA	NA	TRBV2	TRBJ2-2	TGTGCCAGCAGTGACAGGGCCGCGAACACCGGGGAGCTGTTTTTT	CASSDRAANTGELFF
NA	TRBD2	TRBV19	TRBJ2-4	TGTGCCAGTCGGCGAGAGGGAGGGAGGTCCAAAAACATTCAGTACTTC	CASRREGGRSKNIQYF
few	TRBD1	TRBV5-1	TRBJ1-1	TGCGCCAGCAGCGTCGGAGGGGGCGAGTTGGGCACTGAAGCTTTCTTT	CASSVGGGELGTEAFF
once	NA	TRBV19	TRBJ2-5	TGTGCCAGTAGTATTCTCGGAGAGGGGGGGGAGACCCAGTACTTC	CASSILGEGGETQYF
NA	NA	TRBV19	TRBJ1-1	TGTGCCAGTGGGAACCAAGGGGGCACTGAAGCTTTCTTT	CASGNQGGTEAFF
NA	NA	TRBV5-1	TRBJ1-2	TGCGCCAGCAGCTTGGCAGGGTATGCAAACTATGGCTACACCTTC	CASSLAGYANYGYTF
NA	TRBD2	TRBV29-1	TRBJ2-1	TGCAGCGTTGACGGGGGACTAGCGGGAGGGAATGAGCAGTTCTTC	CSVDGGLAGGNEQFF
NA	NA	TRBV7-9	TRBJ1-1	TGTGCCAGCAGCTTAGTTCGGGAGGACACTGAAGCTTTCTTT	CASSLVREDTEAFF
NA	TRBD2	TRBV12-5	TRBJ2-2	TGTGCTAGTGGTTTGTCCCCAGCGGGGCCCTCTGGGACCGGGGAGCTGTTTTTT	CASGLSPAGPSGTGELFF
NA	NA	TRBV5-1	TRBJ1-5	TGCGCCAGCTCCGGGGAAGGTGGTCAGCCCCAGCATTTT	CASSGEGGQPQHF
NA	TRBD1	TRBV5-1	TRBJ1-2	TGCGCCAGCAGCTTGGGGACAGGGTCTTATGGCTACACCTTC	CASSLGTGSYGYTF
NA	TRBD1	TRBV29-1	TRBJ1-2	TGCAGCGTTAGACTTACAGGGGGCTATGGCTACACCTTC	CSVRLTGGYGYTF
NA	NA	TRBV7-2	TRBJ1-1	TGTGCCAGCAGCTTAGGCTCAGGGCGAGCAGCTTTCTTT	CASSLGSGRAAFF